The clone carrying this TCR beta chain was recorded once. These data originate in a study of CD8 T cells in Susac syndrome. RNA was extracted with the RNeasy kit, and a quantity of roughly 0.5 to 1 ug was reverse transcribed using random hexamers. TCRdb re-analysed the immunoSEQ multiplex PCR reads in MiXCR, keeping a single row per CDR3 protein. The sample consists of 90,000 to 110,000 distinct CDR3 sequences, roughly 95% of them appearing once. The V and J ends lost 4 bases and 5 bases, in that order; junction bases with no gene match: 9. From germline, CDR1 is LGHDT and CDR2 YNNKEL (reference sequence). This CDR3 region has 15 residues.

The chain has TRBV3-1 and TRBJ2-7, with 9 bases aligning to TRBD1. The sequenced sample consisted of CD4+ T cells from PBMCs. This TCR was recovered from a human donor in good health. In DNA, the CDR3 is TGTGCCAGCAGCCTCTCGACAGGGGGTGTCCACGAGCAGTACTTC. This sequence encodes CASSLSTGGVHEQYF.